The present T cell receptor (beta chain) was sequenced within a study of response to subunit inactivated influenza vaccine. Study-level findings and limits: The authors suggested that few new T cells are recruited per seasonal influenza vaccination.

In TCRdb, the RT-PCR reads were re-called with MiXCR into one record per CDR3 protein. The sample lists 490,000 or so distinct CDR3 sequences, roughly 8.2% occurring once. V was clipped by 6 bases and J by 7 bases, with 24 bases between them. There are 15 residues in the CDR3. Germline CDR1 and CDR2: DFQATT and SNEGSKA (reference sequence). A few counts support this clonotype. Its antigen remains unknown. The rearrangement uses TRBV20-1 and TRBJ1-1, with a weak D call TRBD1 (5 bases). The sequence came from a man aged 45 to 75 who received an inactivated influenza vaccine. This specimen consisted of PBMCs from blood, obtained less than 25 months after vaccination. CDR3 sequence: CSARGAGTSRVEAFF. Here the CDR3 DNA reads TGCAGTGCGCGTGGCGCAGGGACCTCTCGGGTTGAAGCTTTCTTT.